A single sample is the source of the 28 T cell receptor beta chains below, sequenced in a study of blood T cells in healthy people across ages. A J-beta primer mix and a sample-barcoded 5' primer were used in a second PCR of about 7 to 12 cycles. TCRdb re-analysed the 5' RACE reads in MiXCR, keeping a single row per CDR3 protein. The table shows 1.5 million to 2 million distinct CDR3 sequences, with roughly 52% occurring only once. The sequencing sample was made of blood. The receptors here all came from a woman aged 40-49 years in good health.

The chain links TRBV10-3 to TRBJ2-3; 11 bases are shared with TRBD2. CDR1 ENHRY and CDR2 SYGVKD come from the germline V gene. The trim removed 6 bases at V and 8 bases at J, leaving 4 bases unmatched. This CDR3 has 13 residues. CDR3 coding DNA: TGTGCCATCAGGAGTAGCGGGGGGGGTACGCAGTATTTT. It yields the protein CAIRSSGGGTQYF.

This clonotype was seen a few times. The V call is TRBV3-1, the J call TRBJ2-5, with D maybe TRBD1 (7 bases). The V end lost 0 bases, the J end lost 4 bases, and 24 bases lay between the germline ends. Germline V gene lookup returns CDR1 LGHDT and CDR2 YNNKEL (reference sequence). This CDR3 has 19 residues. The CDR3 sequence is CASSQDPWTGQGGLETQYF. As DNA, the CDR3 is TGTGCCAGCAGCCAAGACCCCTGGACGGGGCAGGGGGGCCTAGAGACCCAGTACTTC.

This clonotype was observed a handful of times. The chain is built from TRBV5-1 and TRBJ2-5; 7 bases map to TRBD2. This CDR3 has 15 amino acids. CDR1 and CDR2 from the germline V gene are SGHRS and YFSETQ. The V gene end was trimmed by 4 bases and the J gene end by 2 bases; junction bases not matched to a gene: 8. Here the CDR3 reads CASSPSWGGQETQYF. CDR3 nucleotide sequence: TGCGCCAGCAGCCCCTCTTGGGGGGGACAAGAGACCCAGTACTTC.

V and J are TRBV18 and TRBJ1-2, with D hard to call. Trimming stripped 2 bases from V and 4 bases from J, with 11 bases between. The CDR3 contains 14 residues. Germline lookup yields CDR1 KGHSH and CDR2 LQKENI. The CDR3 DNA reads TGTGCCAGCTCACCAGAAGGACTAGCCTATGGCTACACCTTC. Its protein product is CASSPEGLAYGYTF.

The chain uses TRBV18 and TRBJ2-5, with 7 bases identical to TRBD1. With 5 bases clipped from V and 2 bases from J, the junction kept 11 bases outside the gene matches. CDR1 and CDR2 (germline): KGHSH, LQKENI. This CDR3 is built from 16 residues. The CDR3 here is CASSRAGTARQETQYF. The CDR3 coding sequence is TGTGCCAGCTCAAGAGCCGGGACAGCTCGACAAGAGACCCAGTACTTC. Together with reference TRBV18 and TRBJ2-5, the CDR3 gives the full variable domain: NAGVMQNPRHLVRRRGQEARLRCSPMKGHSHVYWYRQLPEEGLKFMVYLQKENIIDESGMPKERFSAEFPKEGPSILRIQQVVRGDSAAYFCASSRAGTARQETQYFGPGTRLLVL.

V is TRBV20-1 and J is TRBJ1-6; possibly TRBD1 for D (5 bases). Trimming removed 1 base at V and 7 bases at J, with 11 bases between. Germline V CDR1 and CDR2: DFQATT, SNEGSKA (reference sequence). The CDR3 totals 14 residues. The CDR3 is CSARVQGNNSPLHF. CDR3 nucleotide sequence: TGCAGTGCTAGAGTTCAGGGCAACAATTCACCCCTCCACTTT.

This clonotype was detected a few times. DNA of the CDR3: TGTGCCAGCAGTACACGGCCCATCGAGACCCAGTACTTC. Residues: CASSTRPIETQYF. This sequence joins TRBV28 and TRBJ2-5; D remains ambiguous. The germline CDR1 and CDR2 sequences are MDHEN and SYDVKM. V was pared by 5 bases and J by 5 bases, with 12 bases between. The CDR3 extends over 13 amino acids.

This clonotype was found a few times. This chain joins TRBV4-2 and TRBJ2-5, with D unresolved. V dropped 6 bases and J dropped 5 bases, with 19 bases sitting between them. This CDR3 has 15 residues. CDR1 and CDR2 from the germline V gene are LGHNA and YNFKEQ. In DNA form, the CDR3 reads TGTGCCAGCAGTCGGAACCTGGATGCGACGGAGACCCAGTACTTC. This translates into CASSRNLDATETQYF.

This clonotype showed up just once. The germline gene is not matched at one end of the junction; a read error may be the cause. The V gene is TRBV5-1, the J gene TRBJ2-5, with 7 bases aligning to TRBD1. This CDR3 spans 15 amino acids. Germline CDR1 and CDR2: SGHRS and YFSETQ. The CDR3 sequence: CASSLGQPAQEAQYF. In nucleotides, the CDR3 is TGCGCCAGCAGCCTGGGACAGCCTGCCCAAGAGGCCCAGTACTTC.

For the CDR3, the DNA is TGTGCCAGCAGCATATGGACGGGTTATAATTCACCCCTCCACTTT. This translates into CASSIWTGYNSPLHF. This chain uses TRBV7-2 with TRBJ1-6, with D unclear. The CDR3 length is 15 residues. The germline gives CDR1 SGHTA, CDR2 FQGNSA. V was cut by 5 bases and J by 4 bases, with 12 bases left in between.

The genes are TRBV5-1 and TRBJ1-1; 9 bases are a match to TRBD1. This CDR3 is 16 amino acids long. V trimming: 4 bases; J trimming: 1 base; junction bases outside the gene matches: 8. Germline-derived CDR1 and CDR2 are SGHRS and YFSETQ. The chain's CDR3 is CASSPGQGTWNTEAFF. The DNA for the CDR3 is TGCGCCAGCAGCCCGGGACAGGGAACTTGGAACACTGAAGCTTTCTTT.

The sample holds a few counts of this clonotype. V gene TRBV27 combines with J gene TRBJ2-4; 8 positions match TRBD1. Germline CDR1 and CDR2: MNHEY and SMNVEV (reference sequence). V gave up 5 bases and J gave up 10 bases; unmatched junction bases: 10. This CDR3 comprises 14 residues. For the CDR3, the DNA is TGTGCCAGCAGTCCCCCCGCGGACAGGGAGATTCAGTACTTC. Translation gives CASSPPADREIQYF.

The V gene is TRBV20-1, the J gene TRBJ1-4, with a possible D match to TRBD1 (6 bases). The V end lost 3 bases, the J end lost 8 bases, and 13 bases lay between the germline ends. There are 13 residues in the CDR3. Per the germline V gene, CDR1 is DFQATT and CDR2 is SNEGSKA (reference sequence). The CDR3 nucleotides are TGCAGTGCTAGGGGGACAACCCACGAAAAACTGTTTTTT. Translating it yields CSARGTTHEKLFF.

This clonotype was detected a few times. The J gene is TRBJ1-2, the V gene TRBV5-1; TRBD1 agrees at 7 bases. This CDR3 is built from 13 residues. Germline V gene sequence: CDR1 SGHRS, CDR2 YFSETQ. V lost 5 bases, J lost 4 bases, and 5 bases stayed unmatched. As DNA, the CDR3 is TGCGCCAGCAGATCGGACAGGATCTATGGCTACACCTTC. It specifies CASRSDRIYGYTF.

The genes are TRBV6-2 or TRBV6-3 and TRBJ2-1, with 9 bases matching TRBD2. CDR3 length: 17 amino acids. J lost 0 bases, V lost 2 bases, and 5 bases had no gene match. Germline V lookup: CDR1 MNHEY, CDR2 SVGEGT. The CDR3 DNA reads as TGTGCCAGCAGTTACCCTAGCGGGGTACTCTCCTACAATGAGCAGTTCTTC. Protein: CASSYPSGVLSYNEQFF.

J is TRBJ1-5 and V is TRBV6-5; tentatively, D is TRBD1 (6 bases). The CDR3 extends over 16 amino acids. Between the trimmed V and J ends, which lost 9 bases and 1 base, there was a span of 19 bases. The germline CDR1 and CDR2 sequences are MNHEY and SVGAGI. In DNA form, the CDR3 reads TGTGCCAGTAGTAAACGGAGGGGGAGAAGCAATCAGCCCCAGCATTTT. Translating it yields CASSKRRGRSNQPQHF.

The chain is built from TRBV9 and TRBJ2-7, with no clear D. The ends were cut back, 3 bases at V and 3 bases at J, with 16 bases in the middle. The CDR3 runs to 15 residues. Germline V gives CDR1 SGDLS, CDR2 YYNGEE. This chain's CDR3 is CASSATTHGYYEQYF. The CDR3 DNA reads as TGTGCCAGCAGCGCAACGACACATGGATACTACGAGCAGTACTTC.

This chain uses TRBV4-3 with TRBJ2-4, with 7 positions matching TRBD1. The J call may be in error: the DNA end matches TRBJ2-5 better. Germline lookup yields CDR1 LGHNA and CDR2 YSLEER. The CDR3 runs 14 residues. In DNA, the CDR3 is TGCGCCAGCAGCCATGGGACAGAAGGTGGGACCCAGTACTTC. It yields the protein CASSHGTEGGTQYF.

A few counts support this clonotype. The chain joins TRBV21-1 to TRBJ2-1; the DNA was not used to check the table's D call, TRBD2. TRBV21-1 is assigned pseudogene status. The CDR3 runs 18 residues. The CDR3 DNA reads TGTGCCAGCAGCAAAGGAAACCCGGGACTAGCGAACTACAATGAGCAGTTCTTC. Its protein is CASSKGNPGLANYNEQFF.

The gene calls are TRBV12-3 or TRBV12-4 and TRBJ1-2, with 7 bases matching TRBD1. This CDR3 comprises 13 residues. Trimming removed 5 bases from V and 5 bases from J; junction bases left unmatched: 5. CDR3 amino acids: CASSGDRQYGYTF. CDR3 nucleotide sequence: TGTGCCAGCAGTGGGGACAGACAGTATGGCTACACCTTC.

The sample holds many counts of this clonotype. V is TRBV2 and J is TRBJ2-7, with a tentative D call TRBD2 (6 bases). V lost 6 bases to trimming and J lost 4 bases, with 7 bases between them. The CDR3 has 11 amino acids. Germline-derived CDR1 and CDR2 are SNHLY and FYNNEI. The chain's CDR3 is CASREGYEQYF. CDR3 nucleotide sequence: TGTGCCAGCAGGGAGGGGTACGAGCAGTACTTC.

The chain's CDR3 is CASSQERVGGSGYTF. CDR3 DNA sequence: TGTGCCAGCAGCCAAGAAAGGGTGGGGGGATCTGGCTACACCTTC. The chain uses TRBV3-1 and TRBJ1-2; tentative D call: TRBD1 (5 bases). Trimming removed 0 bases from V and 7 bases from J, with 15 bases in between. This CDR3 has 15 amino acids. CDR1 is LGHDT, CDR2 YNNKEL, per germline (reference sequence).

The DNA for the CDR3 is TGTGCCAGCAGCCTTCTCTCTGGGGTGGGAGAGACCCAGTACTTC. Its translation: CASSLLSGVGETQYF. This sequence joins TRBV7-9 and TRBJ2-5; no reliable D call. Trimming removed 5 bases from V and 4 bases from J, with 17 bases in between. This CDR3 has 15 amino acids. Germline loops: CDR1 SEHNR, CDR2 FQNEAQ (reference sequence).

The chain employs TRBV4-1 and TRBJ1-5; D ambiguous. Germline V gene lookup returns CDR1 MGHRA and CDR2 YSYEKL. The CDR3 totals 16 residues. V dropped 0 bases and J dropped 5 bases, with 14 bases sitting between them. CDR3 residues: CASSQEGMAGHQPQHF. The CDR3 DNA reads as TGCGCCAGCAGCCAAGAGGGGATGGCGGGCCATCAGCCCCAGCATTTT.

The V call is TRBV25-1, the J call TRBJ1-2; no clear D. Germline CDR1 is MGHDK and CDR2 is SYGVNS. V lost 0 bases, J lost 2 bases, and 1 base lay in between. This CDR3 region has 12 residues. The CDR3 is CASSEYNYGYTF. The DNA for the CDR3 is TGTGCCAGCAGTGAATACAACTATGGCTACACCTTC.

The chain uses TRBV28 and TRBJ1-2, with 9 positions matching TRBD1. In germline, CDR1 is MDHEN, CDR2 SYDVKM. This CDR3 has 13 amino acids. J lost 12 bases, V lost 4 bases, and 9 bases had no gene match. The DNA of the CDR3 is TGTGCCAGCAGTTCCGGATGGACAGGGGCGGACACCTTC. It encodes CASSSGWTGADTF.

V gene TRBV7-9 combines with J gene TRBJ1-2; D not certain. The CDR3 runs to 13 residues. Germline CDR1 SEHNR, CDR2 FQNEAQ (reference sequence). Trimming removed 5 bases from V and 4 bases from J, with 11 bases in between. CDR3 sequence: CASSPTATYGYTF. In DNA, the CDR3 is TGTGCCAGCAGCCCCACAGCTACCTATGGCTACACCTTC.

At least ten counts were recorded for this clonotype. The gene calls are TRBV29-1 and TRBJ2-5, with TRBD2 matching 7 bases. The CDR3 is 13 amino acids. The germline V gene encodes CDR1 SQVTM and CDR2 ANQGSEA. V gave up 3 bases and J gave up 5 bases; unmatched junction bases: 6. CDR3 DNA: TGCAGCGTTGAGGGATCCGGGGGGGAGACCCAGTACTTC. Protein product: CSVEGSGGETQYF.